The 8 T cell receptor beta chains given below trace back to one sample, sequenced in a study of blood T cell repertoires in COVID-19. Libraries were prepared by immunoSEQ multiplex PCR; TCRdb keeps only in-frame clonotypes and omits some of them. The sample yields some 260,000 clones, around nine tenths seen once. The sequencing input was PBMCs or T cells enriched from blood (not recorded which). The origin of the receptors is a middle-aged man who had recovered from COVID-19.

This clone is a singleton in its sample. V gene TRBV15 combines with J gene TRBJ2-3; D gene unclear. The CDR3 is 13 amino acids. Germline V CDR1 and CDR2: LNHNV, YYDKDF (reference sequence). Trimming removed 4 bases from V and 2 bases from J, with 7 bases in between. This CDR3 is CATSKPNTDTQYF. The CDR3 DNA reads TGTGCCACCAGCAAACCTAACACAGATACGCAGTATTTT. The complete variable domain, with remaining parts taken from reference TRBV15 and TRBJ2-3, reads DAMVIQNPRYQVTQFGKPVTLSCSQTLNHNVMYWYQQKSSQAPKLLFHYYDKDFNNEADTPDNFQSRRPNTSFCFLDIRSPGLGDTAMYLCATSKPNTDTQYFGPGTRLTVL.

CDR3 sequence (DNA): TGTGCCAGCAGCCGGGACAGACTTAATTCACCCCTCCACTTT. This translates into CASSRDRLNSPLHF. The chain joins TRBV3-1 (or the pseudogene TRBV3-2) to TRBJ1-6; the match to TRBD1 covers 7 bases. Germline CDR1 and CDR2: LGHDT and YNNKEL (reference sequence). V was pared by 4 bases and J by 6 bases, with 3 bases of the junction left unmatched. The CDR3 is 14 amino acids.

V gene TRBV4-1 combines with J gene TRBJ1-2; the match to TRBD1 covers 9 bases. CDR1 and CDR2 from the germline V gene are MGHRA and YSYEKL. The CDR3 runs to 14 residues. Unmatched junction bases numbered 6, after V lost 3 bases and J lost 7 bases. CDR3 residues: CASSQGTGRSGYTF. CDR3 in DNA: TGCGCCAGCAGCCAGGGGACAGGGCGAAGTGGCTACACCTTC.

The CDR3 nucleotides are TGCGCCAGCAGCTTGGCCCCGGTAGGGGGCGCGTGGACTGAAGCTTTCTTT. This gives the protein CASSLAPVGGAWTEAFF. The rearrangement uses TRBV5-1 and TRBJ1-1; 7 bases are a match to TRBD1. Germline V gives CDR1 SGHRS, CDR2 YFSETQ. V lost 0 bases, J lost 5 bases, and 13 bases stayed unmatched. This CDR3 is 17 amino acids long.

The chain combines TRBV7-9 with TRBJ1-1, with 7 bases aligning to TRBD1. Germline assignment: CDR1 SEHNR and CDR2 FQNEAQ (reference sequence). Unmatched junction bases numbered 13, after V lost 5 bases and J lost 4 bases. The CDR3 is 16 amino acids. The CDR3 DNA reads TGTGCCAGCAGCACTCGGGACAGTTGGGTCGGCACTGAAGCTTTCTTT. It encodes CASSTRDSWVGTEAFF.

The chain employs TRBV6-5 and TRBJ2-7; no firm D call. The germline V gene encodes CDR1 MNHEY and CDR2 SVGAGI. This CDR3 is 12 amino acids long. The V end lost 6 bases, the J end lost 3 bases, and 9 bases lay between the germline ends. CDR3 sequence reads: CASRGSLYEQYF. As DNA, the CDR3 is TGTGCCAGCAGGGGCAGTCTCTACGAGCAGTACTTC.

The rearrangement links TRBV19 to TRBJ1-4; D ambiguous. V lost 5 bases, J lost 5 bases, and 15 bases lay in between. Germline assignment: CDR1 LNHDA and CDR2 SQIVND (reference sequence). This CDR3 spans 15 amino acids. The CDR3 loop is CASSPHSPPNEKLFF. The CDR3 DNA reads TGTGCCAGTAGTCCCCACAGTCCGCCAAATGAAAAACTGTTTTTT.

This chain joins TRBV4-1 and TRBJ1-1; D call uncertain. Trimming stripped 4 bases from V and 5 bases from J, with 14 bases between. In germline, CDR1 is MGHRA, CDR2 YSYEKL. The CDR3 is 14 amino acids. The CDR3 coding sequence is TGCGCCAGCAGCCGGCGCGGAGGGTCTACTGAAGCTTTCTTT. Amino acid sequence: CASSRRGGSTEAFF.